Included here is one T cell receptor beta chain sequence, with context. Its antigen is still unknown. These data are taken from a study of T cell responses to AZD1222 COVID-19 vaccine. About the study: Doses given second, at about 4 or about 12 weeks, were pooled. Overall study findings and caveats: Breadth and depth of Spike-specific TCRs rose after two AZD1222 doses. Reportedly, close to half of spike-specific TCRs are directed against unmutated variant regions. Females outnumbered males among donors, who were mostly white British; clonal diversity was possibly underestimated.

The CDR3 sequence is 14 residues long. Germline V gene lookup returns CDR1 LGHDT and CDR2 YNNKEL (reference sequence). Trimming shortened V by 0 bases and J by 2 bases, and 8 bases separated the two germline ends. The data were produced by immunoSEQ multiplex PCR, yet TCRdb's version contains in-frame clones alone and is incomplete. The sample records approximately 150,000 clones, over 85% being singletons. The sequence was collected from an adult in good health. The chain is built from TRBV3-1 (or the pseudogene TRBV3-2) and TRBJ2-7, with D tentatively TRBD1 (6 bases). The sequences come from peripheral blood, collected on day 0 of AZD1222 vaccination. The CDR3 bases are TGTGCCAGCAGCCAAGATAGACAGGCCTACGAGCAGTACTTC. Its protein is CASSQDRQAYEQYF.